This T cell receptor (beta chain) was identified in a study of blood T cells in healthy people across ages (dated by TCRdb to 2014 to 2015). At the level of the whole study: Template switching captured roughly one uniquely barcoded TCR beta cDNA molecule per two T cells in model experiments. Two additional independent replicas of 1 million unique cDNA reads from the same blood draw were analyzed for two donors (one aged 18 to 29 and one aged 80 or older). To avoid experimental bias, donors of different ages were randomly spread across the sequencing lanes. The study measured age-related changes in TCR beta repertoire diversity using deep sequencing normalized with unique cDNA molecular identifiers. The donors were divided into four age groups: young (average 16 years), middle-aged (about 41), aged (about 60) and long-lived (nearly 85). On the study overall, not on this receptor specifically: The long-lived group showed more naive CD4+ T cells, fewer expanded clones and increased TCR diversity than the aged group, suggesting age selection. Estimates of total diversity based on one million sequenced T cells were considered lower bounds and underestimates. There was a strong correlation between observed TCR beta diversity and the percentage of naive T cells measured by flow cytometry. Because the CMV infection status of the donors was unknown, age-related changes in expanded clonotypes may potentially have been confounded. Conclusive comparison of naive and antigen-experienced compartments was prevented by the profiling of bulk unsorted PBMCs. Observed TCR beta diversity per million T cells fell roughly linearly with age, and a significant reduction was already apparent by age approximately 40.

The library was produced with 5' RACE. Instrument on record: Illumina HiSeq 2500. The second PCR ran for roughly 7 to 11 cycles and used a J-beta primer mix along with a sample-barcoded 5' primer. A unique molecular identifier was introduced onto each TCR beta cDNA molecule by a template-switch 5' adaptor carrying 12 random nucleotides. Each sample yielded at least 2.5 million CDR3-containing paired-end reads. First-strand cDNA synthesis was performed from all RNA using the Mint cDNA synthesis kit, with priming by a TRBC-specific oligonucleotide. After uracil-DNA glycosylase treatment, a first 18-cycle PCR used universal primers M1SS and BC2_uni_R on all cDNA. In the source study's methods: Normalization of each sample was performed by random selection of 1 million high-quality reads, each carrying a distinct molecular identifier. Instead of being binned into consensus sequences, reads that shared molecular identifiers were thrown out. MiTCR, run with a Q25 quality threshold and the strictest error-elimination algorithm, handled CDR3 identification, clonotype clustering and error correction. Lower-bound total TCR beta diversity was estimated with a nonparametric unseen species model using Euler transformation. TCRdb reworked the public reads: Q25 trimming with fastp, MiXCR clone assembly, productive beta chains retained. Each CDR3 protein appears once, grouped with its most common genes and DNA. These V and J calls rely on TCRdb rather than the paper's analysis. This sample gives 780,000 or so distinct CDR3 sequences in total; roughly three fifths of them show up just once. Clones ranked in the top ten supply 20% to 30% of the sample.

Remarks on this clonotype: It has no known antigen specificity. There are no base qualities to consult, and no much larger clone falls within one base.

Systemically healthy Caucasian individuals from Russia, 39 in total and aged roughly 6 to 100 years, were included as donors. Around 9.8 milliliters of peripheral blood were collected from each donor into EDTA-treated Vacutainer tubes. Ficoll-Paque density-gradient centrifugation was used to isolate PBMCs, with at least 6 million obtained per sample. Trizol reagent was used to extract total RNA from the PBMCs, yielding at least 5.5 micrograms per sample. The percentages of naive CD45RAhigh/CD27high T cells were determined by flow cytometry on a PBMC aliquot from every donor. Trimming removed 4 bases from V and 1 base from J; the gene matches leave 7 bases unexplained. The CDR3 runs 16 amino acids, cysteine and phenylalanine included. Of the read, only the CDR3 DNA is kept; its 48 bases are in frame from base 1. CDR1 SQVTM and CDR2 ANQGSEA are derived from the germline V gene.

The sequence was obtained from a man in his forties in good health. Rearrangement joined TRBV29-1 to TRBJ2-7, with 13 junctional bases fitting TRBD2. The sample consisted of blood. The CDR3 corresponds to CSVGGRTSGRSYEQYF. In nucleotides, the sequence is TGCAGCGTTGGGGGCCGGACTAGCGGGAGATCCTACGAGCAGTACTTC.